This TCR beta chain was retrieved from a study of response to subunit inactivated influenza vaccine. Study results and limitations: Authors suggested few new T cells are recruited by each seasonal influenza vaccination.

Germline loops: CDR1 LGHDT, CDR2 YNNKEL (reference sequence). The CDR3 spans 16 residues. V lost 4 bases and J lost 1; bases outside the gene matches: 7. Each CDR3 protein gets one entry after TCRdb re-called the RT-PCR reads with MiXCR. The table lists 450,000 to 550,000 distinct CDR3 sequences, about 25% of them singletons, with around 2% in the top ten. Of note for this clonotype: Its antigen is unknown.

This chain links TRBV3-1 with TRBJ2-7; the match to TRBD2 covers 10 bases. The clonotype originates from a man aged 50 or older who received an inactivated influenza vaccine. The sequencing used CD4+ T cells sorted from PBMCs, collected roughly 5 days after vaccination. The CDR3 reads CASSPLRGLASYEQYF. CDR3 coding DNA: TGTGCCAGCAGCCCGTTGCGGGGACTAGCGTCCTACGAGCAGTACTTC.